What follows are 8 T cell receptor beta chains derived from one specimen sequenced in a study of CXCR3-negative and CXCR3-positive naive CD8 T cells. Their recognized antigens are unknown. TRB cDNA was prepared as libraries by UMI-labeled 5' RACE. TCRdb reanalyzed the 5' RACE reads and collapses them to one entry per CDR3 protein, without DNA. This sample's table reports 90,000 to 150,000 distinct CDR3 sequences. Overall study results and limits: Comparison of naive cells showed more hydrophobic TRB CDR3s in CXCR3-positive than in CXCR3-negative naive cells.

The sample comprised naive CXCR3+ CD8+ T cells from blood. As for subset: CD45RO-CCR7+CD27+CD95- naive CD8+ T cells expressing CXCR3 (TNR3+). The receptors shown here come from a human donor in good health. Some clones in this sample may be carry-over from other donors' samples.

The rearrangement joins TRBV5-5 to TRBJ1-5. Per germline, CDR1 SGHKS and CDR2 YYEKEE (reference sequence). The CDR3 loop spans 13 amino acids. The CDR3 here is CASSSALNQPQHF.

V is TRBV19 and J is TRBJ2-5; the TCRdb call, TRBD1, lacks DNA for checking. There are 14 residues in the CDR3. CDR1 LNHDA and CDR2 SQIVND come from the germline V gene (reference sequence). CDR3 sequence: CASTTDRFQETQYF.

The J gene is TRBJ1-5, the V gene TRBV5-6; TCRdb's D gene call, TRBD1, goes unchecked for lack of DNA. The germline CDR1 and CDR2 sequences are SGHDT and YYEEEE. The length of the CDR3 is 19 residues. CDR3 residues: CASSFWGTDVDASNQPQHF. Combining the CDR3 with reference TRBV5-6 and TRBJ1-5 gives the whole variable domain DAGVTQSPTHLIKTRGQQVTLRCSPKSGHDTVSWYQQALGQGPQFIFQYYEEEERQRGNFPDRFSGHQFPNYSSELNVNALLLGDSALYLCASSFWGTDVDASNQPQHFGDGTRLSIL.

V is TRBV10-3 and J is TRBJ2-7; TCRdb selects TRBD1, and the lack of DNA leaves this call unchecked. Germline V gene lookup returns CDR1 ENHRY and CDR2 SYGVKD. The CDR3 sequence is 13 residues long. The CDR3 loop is CAIKGTGGDEQYF.

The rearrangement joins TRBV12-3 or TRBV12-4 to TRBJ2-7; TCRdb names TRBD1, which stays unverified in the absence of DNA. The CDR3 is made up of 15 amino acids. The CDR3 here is CASSSPGQGHYEQYF.

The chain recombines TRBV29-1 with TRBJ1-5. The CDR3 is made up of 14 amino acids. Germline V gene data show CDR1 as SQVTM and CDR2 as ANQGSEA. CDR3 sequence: CSVEESDSNQPQHF.

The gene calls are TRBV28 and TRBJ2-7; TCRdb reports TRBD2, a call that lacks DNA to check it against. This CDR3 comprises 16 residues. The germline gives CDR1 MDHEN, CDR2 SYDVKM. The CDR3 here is CASRFVGASGGNEQYF.

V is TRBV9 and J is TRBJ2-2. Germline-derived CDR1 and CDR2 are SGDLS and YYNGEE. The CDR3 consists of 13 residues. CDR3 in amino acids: CASSVYSTGELFF.